This T cell receptor (beta chain) was identified during a study of blood T cell repertoires in COVID-19. For the study at large: The United States, Italy and Spain provided the acute and convalescent COVID-19 samples. Nucleic acid was either cDNA or gDNA, and it came from T cells, B-cell-depleted T cells, or PBMCs.

Original handling: Nucleated cell number was recorded as an estimate derived from reference gene primer amplification. Only in-frame clones appear in the TCRdb table, and some are missing; sequencing was by immunoSEQ multiplex PCR. Clone size and the V and J calls come from that table; the DNA yielded D and trimming. Among fewer than 450,000 clones listed, approximately 86% were seen once. In this sample, this clone turned up once. This sample includes further DNA sequences coding for the same CDR3. Cohorts were determined from participant-reported clinical history. V shed 2 bases, J shed 5 bases, and the junction held 2 bases outside the gene matches. The CDR3 extends over 14 amino acids. Germline CDR1 LNHNV, CDR2 YYDKDF (reference sequence).

The genes are TRBV15 and TRBJ2-1; 8 nucleotides align to TRBD1. The sequence was collected from a woman in her thirties or forties with acute COVID-19. Sequencing used PBMCs or T cells enriched from blood (not recorded which). The CDR3 nucleotides are TGTGCCACCAGCAGATGGGGACAGGACAATGAGCAGTTCTTC. Translated, it gives CATSRWGQDNEQFF.